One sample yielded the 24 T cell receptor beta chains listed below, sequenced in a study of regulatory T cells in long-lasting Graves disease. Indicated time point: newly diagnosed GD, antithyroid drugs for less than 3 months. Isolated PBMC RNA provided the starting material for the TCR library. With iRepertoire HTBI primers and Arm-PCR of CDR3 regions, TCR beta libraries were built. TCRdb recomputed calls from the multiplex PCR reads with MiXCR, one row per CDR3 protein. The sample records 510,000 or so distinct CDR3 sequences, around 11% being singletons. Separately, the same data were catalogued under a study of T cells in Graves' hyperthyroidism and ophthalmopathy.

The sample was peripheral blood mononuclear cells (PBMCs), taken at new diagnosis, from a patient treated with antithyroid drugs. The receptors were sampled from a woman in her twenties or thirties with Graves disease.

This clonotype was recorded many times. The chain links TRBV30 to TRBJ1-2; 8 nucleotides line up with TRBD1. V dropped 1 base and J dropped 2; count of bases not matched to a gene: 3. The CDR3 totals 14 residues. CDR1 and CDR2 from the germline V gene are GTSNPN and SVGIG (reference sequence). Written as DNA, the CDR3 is TGTGCCTGGAGTGCCGACAGGGGAAACTATGGCTACACCTTC. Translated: CAWSADRGNYGYTF.

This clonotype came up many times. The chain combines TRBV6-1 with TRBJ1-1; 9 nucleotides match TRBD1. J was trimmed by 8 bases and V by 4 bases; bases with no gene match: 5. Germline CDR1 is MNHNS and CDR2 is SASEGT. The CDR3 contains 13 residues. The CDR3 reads CASSARDREEAFF. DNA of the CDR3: TGTGCCAGCAGTGCCCGGGACAGGGAAGAAGCTTTCTTT.

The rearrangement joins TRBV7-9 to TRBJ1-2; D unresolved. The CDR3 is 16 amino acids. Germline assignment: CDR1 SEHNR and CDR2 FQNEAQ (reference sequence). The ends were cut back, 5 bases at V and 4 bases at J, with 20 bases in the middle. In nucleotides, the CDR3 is TGTGCCAGCAGCCGACCAAGGACCGGGTTCGTCTATGGCTACACCTTC. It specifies CASSRPRTGFVYGYTF.

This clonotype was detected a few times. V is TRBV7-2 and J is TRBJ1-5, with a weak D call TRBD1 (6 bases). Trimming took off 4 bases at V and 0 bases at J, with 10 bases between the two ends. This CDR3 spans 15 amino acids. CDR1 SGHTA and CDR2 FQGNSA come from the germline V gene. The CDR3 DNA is TGTGCCAGCAGCTCCAAGGGGGGTAGCAATCAGCCCCAGCATTTT. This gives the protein CASSSKGGSNQPQHF.

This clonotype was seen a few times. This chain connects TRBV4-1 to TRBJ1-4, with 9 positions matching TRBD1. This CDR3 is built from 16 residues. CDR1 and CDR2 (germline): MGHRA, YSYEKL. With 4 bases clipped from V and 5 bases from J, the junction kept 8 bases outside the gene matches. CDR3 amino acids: CASSRESGTGNEKLFF. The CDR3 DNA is TGCGCCAGCAGCCGCGAATCCGGGACAGGGAATGAAAAACTGTTTTTT.

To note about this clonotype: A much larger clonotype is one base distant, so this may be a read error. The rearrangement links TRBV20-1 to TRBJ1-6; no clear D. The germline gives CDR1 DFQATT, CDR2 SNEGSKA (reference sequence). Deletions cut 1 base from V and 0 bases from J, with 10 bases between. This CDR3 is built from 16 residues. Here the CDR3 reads CSARGPRSSYNSPLHF. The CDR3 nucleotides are TGCAGTGCTAGAGGTCCCAGGAGCTCCTATAATTCACCCCTCCACTTT.

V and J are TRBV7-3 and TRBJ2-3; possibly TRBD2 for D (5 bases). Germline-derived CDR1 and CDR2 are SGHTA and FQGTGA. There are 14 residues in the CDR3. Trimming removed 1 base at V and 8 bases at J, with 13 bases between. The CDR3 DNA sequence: TGTGCCAGCAGCTTAAGGGGAGTAAGCGGTACGCAGTATTTT. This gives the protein CASSLRGVSGTQYF.

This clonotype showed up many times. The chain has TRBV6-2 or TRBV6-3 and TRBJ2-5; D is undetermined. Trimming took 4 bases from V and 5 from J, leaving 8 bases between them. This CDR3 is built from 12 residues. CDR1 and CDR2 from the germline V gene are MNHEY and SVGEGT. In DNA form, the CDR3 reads TGTGCCAGCAGTTCACCTGGGGAGACCCAGTACTTC. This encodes CASSSPGETQYF.

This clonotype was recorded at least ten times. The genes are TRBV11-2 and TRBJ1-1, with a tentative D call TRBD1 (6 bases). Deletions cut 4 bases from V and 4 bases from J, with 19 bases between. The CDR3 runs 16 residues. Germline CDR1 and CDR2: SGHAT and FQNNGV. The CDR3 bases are TGTGCCAGCAGCTCGCTGATACAGGGTCGGAGCACTGAAGCTTTCTTT. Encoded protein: CASSSLIQGRSTEAFF.

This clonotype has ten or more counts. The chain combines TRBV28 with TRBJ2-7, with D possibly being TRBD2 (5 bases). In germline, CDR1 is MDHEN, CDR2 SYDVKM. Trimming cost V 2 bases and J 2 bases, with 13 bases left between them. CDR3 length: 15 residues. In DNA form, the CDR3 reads TGTGCCAGCAGTTTAACGAGCGGAGGAGCCTACGAGCAGTACTTC. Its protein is CASSLTSGGAYEQYF.

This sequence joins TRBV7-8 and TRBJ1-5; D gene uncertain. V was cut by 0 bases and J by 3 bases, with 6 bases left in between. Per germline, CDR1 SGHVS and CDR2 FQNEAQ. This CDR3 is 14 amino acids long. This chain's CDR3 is CASSLAQPNQPQHF. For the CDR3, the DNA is TGTGCCAGCAGCTTAGCACAGCCCAATCAGCCCCAGCATTTT.

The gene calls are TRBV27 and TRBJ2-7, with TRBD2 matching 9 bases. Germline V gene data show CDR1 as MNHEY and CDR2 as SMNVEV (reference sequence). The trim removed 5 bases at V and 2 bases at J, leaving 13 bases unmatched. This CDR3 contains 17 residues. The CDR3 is CASSLRGELAGAYEQYF. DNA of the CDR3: TGTGCCAGCAGTCTCAGGGGTGAACTAGCGGGTGCCTACGAGCAGTACTTC.

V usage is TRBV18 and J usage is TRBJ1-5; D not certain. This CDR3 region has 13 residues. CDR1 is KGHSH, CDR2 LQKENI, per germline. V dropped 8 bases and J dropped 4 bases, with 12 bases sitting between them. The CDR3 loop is CASTAALNQPQHF. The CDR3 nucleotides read TGTGCCAGCACAGCTGCGCTAAATCAGCCCCAGCATTTT.

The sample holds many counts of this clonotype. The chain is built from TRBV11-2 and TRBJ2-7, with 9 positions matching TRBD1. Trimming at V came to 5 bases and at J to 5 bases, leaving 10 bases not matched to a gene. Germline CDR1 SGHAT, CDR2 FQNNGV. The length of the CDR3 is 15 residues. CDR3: CASSRFGTGRDEQYF. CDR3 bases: TGTGCCAGCAGCCGCTTCGGGACAGGGAGAGACGAGCAGTACTTC.

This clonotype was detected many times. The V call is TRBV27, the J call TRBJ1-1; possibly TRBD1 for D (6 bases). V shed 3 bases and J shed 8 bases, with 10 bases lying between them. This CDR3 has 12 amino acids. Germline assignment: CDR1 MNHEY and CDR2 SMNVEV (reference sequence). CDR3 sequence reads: CASSFSGQEAFF. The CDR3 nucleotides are TGTGCCAGCAGTTTTTCGGGACAAGAAGCTTTCTTT.

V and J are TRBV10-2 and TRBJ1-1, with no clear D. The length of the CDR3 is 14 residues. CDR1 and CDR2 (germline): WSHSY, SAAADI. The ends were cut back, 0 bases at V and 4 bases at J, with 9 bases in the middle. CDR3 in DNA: TGCGCCAGCAGTGAGTCTCCGTCCGTCACTGAAGCTTTCTTT. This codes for CASSESPSVTEAFF.

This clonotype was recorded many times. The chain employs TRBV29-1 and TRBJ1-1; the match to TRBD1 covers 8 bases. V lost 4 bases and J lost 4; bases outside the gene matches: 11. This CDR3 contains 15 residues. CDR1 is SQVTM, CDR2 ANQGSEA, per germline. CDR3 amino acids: CSVVGLETGVTEAFF. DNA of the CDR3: TGCAGCGTTGTAGGGTTAGAGACAGGGGTCACTGAAGCTTTCTTT.

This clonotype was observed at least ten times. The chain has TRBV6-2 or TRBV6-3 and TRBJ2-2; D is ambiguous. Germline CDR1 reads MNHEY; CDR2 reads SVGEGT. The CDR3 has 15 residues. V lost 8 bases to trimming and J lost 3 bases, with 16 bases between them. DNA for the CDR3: TGTGCCAGCCATAGAGCCCAAGCGTACACCGGGGAGCTGTTTTTT. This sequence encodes CASHRAQAYTGELFF.

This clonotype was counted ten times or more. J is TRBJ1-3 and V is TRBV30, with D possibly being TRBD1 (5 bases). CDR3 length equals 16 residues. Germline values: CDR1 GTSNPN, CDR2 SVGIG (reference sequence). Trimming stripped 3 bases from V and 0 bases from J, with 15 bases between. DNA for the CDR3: TGTGCCTGGAGCTACGGACTCGGGGGCTCTGGAAACACCATATATTTT. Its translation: CAWSYGLGGSGNTIYF.

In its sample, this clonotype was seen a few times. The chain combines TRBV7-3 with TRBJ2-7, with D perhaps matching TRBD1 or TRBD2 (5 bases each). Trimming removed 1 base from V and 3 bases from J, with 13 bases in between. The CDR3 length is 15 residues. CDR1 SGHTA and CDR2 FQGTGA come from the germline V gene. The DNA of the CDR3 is TGTGCCAGCAGCTTAAGTGGGACCACTAACTACGAGCAGTACTTC. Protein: CASSLSGTTNYEQYF.

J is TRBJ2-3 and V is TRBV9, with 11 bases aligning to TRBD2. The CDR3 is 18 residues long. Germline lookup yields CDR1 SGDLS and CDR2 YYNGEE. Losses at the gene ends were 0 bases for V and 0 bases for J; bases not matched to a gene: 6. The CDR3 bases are TGTGCCAGCAGCGTAGGGCTAGCGGGAGGTCGGAGCACAGATACGCAGTATTTT. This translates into CASSVGLAGGRSTDTQYF.

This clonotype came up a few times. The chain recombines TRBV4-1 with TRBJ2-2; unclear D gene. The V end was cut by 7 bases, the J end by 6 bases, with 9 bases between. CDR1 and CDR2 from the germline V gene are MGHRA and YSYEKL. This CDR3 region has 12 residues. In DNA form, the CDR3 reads TGCGCCAGCAATTCGCCGGCCGGGGAGCTGTTTTTT. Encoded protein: CASNSPAGELFF.

The CDR3 reads CASSLDGKETDTQYF. CDR3 DNA sequence: TGCGCCAGCAGCTTAGACGGGAAGGAGACAGATACGCAGTATTTT. This chain uses TRBV5-1 with TRBJ2-3, with D perhaps TRBD2 (5 bases). CDR1 and CDR2 from the germline V gene are SGHRS and YFSETQ. The CDR3 covers 15 residues. Trimming took 2 bases from V and 3 from J, leaving 13 bases between them.

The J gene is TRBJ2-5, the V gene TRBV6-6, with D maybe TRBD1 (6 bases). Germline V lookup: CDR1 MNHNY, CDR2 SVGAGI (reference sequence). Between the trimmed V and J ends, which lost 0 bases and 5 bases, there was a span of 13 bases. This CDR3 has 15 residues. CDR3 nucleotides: TGTGCCAGCAGTTACTCGCAGGGGCTAGGGGAGACCCAGTACTTC. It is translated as CASSYSQGLGETQYF.